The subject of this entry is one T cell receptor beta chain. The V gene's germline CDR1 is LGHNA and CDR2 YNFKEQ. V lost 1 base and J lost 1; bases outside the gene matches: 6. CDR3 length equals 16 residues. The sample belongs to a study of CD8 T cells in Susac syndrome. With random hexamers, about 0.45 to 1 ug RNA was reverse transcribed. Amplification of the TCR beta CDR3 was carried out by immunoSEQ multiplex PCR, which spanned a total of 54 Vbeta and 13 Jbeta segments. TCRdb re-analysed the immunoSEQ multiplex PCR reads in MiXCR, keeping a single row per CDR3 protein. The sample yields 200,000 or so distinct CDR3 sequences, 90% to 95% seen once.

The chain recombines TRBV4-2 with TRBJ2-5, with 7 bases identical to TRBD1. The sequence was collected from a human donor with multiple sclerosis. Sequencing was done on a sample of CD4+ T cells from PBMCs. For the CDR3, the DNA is TGTGCCAGCAGCCAAGGGGGGAACAGGGGCCAAGAGACCCAGTACTTC. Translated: CASSQGGNRGQETQYF.